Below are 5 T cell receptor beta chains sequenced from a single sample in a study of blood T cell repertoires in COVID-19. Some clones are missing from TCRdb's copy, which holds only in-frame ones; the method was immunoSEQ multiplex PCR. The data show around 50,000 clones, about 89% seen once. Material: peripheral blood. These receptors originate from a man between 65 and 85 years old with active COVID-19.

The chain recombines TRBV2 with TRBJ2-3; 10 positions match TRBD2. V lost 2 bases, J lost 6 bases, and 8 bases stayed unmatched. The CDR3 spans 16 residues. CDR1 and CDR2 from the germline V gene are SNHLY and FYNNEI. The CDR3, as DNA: TGTGCCAGCAGTGAAAAAGGTAGCGGGAGGTTTGATACGCAGTATTTT. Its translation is CASSEKGSGRFDTQYF.

Here the CDR3 reads CASRPTVGGMGGYTF. The CDR3 coding sequence is TGTGCCAGCAGGCCGACAGTCGGGGGGATGGGTGGCTACACCTTC. This rearrangement joins TRBV27 to TRBJ1-2, with a possible D match to TRBD1 (5 bases). V was trimmed by 6 bases and J by 7 bases, leaving 21 bases between them. The CDR3 consists of 15 residues. Germline V gene sequence: CDR1 MNHEY, CDR2 SMNVEV (reference sequence).

This CDR3 is CASSQVGTANSPLHF. The CDR3 bases are TGTGCCAGCAGCCAAGTCGGGACAGCTAATTCACCCCTCCACTTT. This chain connects TRBV3-1 (or the pseudogene TRBV3-2) to TRBJ1-6; TRBD1 matches 7 bases. Germline assignment: CDR1 LGHDT and CDR2 YNNKEL (reference sequence). This CDR3 region has 15 residues. V lost 1 base and J lost 6; bases outside the gene matches: 3.

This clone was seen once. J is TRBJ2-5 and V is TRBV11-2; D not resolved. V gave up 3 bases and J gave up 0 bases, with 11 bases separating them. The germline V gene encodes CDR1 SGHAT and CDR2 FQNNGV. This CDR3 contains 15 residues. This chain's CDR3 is CASSFGSMYQETQYF. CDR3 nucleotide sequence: TGTGCCAGCAGCTTCGGGTCCATGTACCAAGAGACCCAGTACTTC.

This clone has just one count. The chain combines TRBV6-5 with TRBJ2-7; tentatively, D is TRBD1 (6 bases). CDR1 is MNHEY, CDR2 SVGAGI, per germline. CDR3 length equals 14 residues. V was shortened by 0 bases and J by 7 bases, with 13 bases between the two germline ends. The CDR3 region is CASSYSQGLGEQYF. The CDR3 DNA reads TGTGCCAGCAGTTACTCCCAGGGGTTGGGGGAGCAGTACTTC.